This T cell receptor (beta chain) appears in the sequencing data of a study of cytomegalovirus exposure and HLA in healthy donors. Whole-study results and caveats: TCR beta sequences reportedly predicted most subjects' HLA-A and HLA-B alleles accurately.

Comment on this clone: The antigen is unknown. The DNA is omitted, as the CDR3 cannot be located on it reliably, and the CDR3 follows TCRdb's listing.

PCR primers comprised 60 Vbeta and 13 Jbeta primers. Authors' processing steps: An analysis performed later counted 75 million to 80 million unique TCR beta chains (roughly 11 million of them shared). The protocol was immunoSEQ multiplex PCR, while the TCRdb copy is restricted to in-frame clones and leaves out a portion. That table supplies the V and J calls and clone size; D and trimming were determined from the DNA. The sample has about 130,000 clones, 70% to 75% seen once; the top ten hold around 2.1%. The length of the CDR3 is 19 amino acids, counting both ends. This receptor was obtained from a woman in her 40s in good health and CMV-seropositive. The chain links TRBV21-1 to TRBJ1-2; the table's D gene call, TRBD1, was not cross checked with the DNA. TRBV21-1 is noted as a pseudogene. Source material: PBMCs. CDR3 sequence: CASSKGEGFGTGSNYGYTF.